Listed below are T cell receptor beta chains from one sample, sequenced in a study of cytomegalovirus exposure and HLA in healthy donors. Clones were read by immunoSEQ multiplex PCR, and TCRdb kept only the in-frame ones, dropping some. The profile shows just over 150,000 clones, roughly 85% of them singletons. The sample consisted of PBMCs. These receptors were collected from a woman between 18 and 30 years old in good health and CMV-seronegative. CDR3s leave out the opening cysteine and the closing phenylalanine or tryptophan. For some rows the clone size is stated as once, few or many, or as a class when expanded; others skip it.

CDR3 protein: ASSLGALNTGELF; J gene: TRBJ2-2; CDR3 length: 13; V gene: TRBV5-1; clone size: NA
CDR3 protein: ASSPRDRVPDTQY; J gene: TRBJ2-3; CDR3 length: 13; V gene: TRBV18; clone size: NA
CDR3 protein: ASSLVWESNVLT; J gene: TRBJ2-6; CDR3 length: 12; V gene: TRBV28; clone size: NA
CDR3 protein: ASSLIGTSGYEQY; J gene: TRBJ2-7; CDR3 length: 13; V gene: TRBV7-8; clone size: NA
CDR3 protein: ASSTPGLAGGLRYNEQF; J gene: TRBJ2-1; CDR3 length: 17; V gene: TRBV19; clone size: NA
CDR3 protein: AWAPGRKRGDTQY; J gene: TRBJ2-3; CDR3 length: 13; V gene: TRBV30; clone size: NA
CDR3 protein: ASSGGDTQY; J gene: TRBJ2-3; CDR3 length: 9; V gene: TRBV6-5; clone size: NA
CDR3 protein: AWSERGNQLQH; J gene: TRBJ1-5; CDR3 length: 11; V gene: TRBV30; clone size: once
CDR3 protein: ASSPSYLNYGYT; J gene: TRBJ1-2; CDR3 length: 12; V gene: TRBV5-6; clone size: NA
CDR3 protein: ASSTAGLGAGWDEQY; J gene: TRBJ2-7; CDR3 length: 15; V gene: TRBV27; clone size: NA
CDR3 protein: ASRAGGPDTQY; J gene: TRBJ2-3; CDR3 length: 11; V gene: TRBV2; clone size: NA